The 16 T cell receptor beta chains reported below all come from one sample, sequenced in a study of CD8 T cells in Susac syndrome. Roughly 0.45 to 1 ug RNA was reverse transcribed with random hexamers. In TCRdb, the immunoSEQ multiplex PCR reads were re-called with MiXCR into one record per CDR3 protein. Among around 200,000 distinct CDR3 sequences listed, approximately 96% were seen once. The sequenced sample was CD4+ T cells from PBMCs. The receptors shown here come from a human donor with multiple sclerosis.

The J gene is TRBJ2-3, the V gene TRBV12-3 or TRBV12-4, with TRBD2 matching over 12 bases. The J segment lost 5 bases and the V segment lost 5 bases, leaving 5 bases of the junction unmatched. This CDR3 is built from 15 residues. The CDR3 loop reads CASSRTSGARDTQYF. Written as DNA, the CDR3 is TGTGCCAGCAGTCGGACTAGCGGGGCGAGAGATACGCAGTATTTT.

J is TRBJ2-1 and V is TRBV29-1; 14 bases match TRBD2. CDR1 is SQVTM and CDR2 is ANQGSEA in the germline V gene. This CDR3 is 22 amino acids long. V shed 2 bases and J 0 bases; nucleotides not matched to a gene: 18. In nucleotides, the CDR3 is TGCAGCGTTGAATCGGACCCAGATGGGACTAGCGGGGGAACCAGCTCCTACAATGAGCAGTTCTTC. Protein: CSVESDPDGTSGGTSSYNEQFF.

The chain recombines TRBV12-3 or TRBV12-4 with TRBJ2-3; D might be TRBD1 (6 bases). Trimming cost V 6 bases and J 4 bases, with 17 bases left between them. This CDR3 comprises 15 residues. CDR3 bases: TGTGCCAGCAGCTATACAGGGTCCGCAGCAGATACGCAGTATTTT. Its protein product is CASSYTGSAADTQYF.

The chain links TRBV20-1 to TRBJ2-5; D may correspond to TRBD1 or TRBD2 (6 bases each). The germline CDR1 and CDR2 sequences are DFQATT and SNEGSKA (reference sequence). Trimming stripped 7 bases from V and 1 base from J, with 16 bases between. The CDR3 covers 14 residues. The CDR3 reads CSGEVRGAQETQYF. For the CDR3, the DNA is TGCAGTGGAGAAGTGAGGGGGGCCCAAGAGACCCAGTACTTC.

V is TRBV5-1 and J is TRBJ2-3, with 12 bases matching TRBD2. V gave up 2 bases and J gave up 5 bases; unmatched junction bases: 6. Germline CDR1 and CDR2: SGHRS and YFSETQ. CDR3 length equals 16 residues. The CDR3 DNA follows: TGCGCCAGCAGCTTCCTAGCGGGGGGGCAAGGAGATACGCAGTATTTT. Its translation is CASSFLAGGQGDTQYF.

The chain uses TRBV29-1 and TRBJ1-5, with D uncertain. CDR3 length: 13 amino acids. The V gene lost 4 bases and the J gene lost 5 bases, with 12 bases spanning the gap. Germline CDR1 reads SQVTM; CDR2 reads ANQGSEA. CDR3 sequence (DNA): TGCAGCGTTGGACTCGGAACCGATCAGCCCCAGCATTTT. It encodes CSVGLGTDQPQHF.

The genes are TRBV7-9 and TRBJ1-2, with TRBD1 matching 8 bases. This CDR3 is built from 16 residues. Germline lookup yields CDR1 SEHNR and CDR2 FQNEAQ (reference sequence). Trimming took 4 bases from V and 4 from J; bases not matched to a gene: 11. Written as DNA, the CDR3 is TGTGCCAGCAGCTCAAAGTGGGACAGGACGTTCTATGGCTACACCTTC. It is translated as CASSSKWDRTFYGYTF. Full variable domain (rest looked up from reference TRBV7-9 and TRBJ1-2): DTGVSQNPRHKITKRGQNVTFRCDPISEHNRLYWYRQTLGQGPEFLTYFQNEAQLEKSRLLSDRFSAERPKGSFSTLEIQRTEQGDSAMYLCASSSKWDRTFYGYTFGSGTRLTVV.

The chain employs TRBV30 and TRBJ1-1; possible D gene TRBD1, 6 bases. The CDR3 sequence is 13 residues long. Per germline, CDR1 GTSNPN and CDR2 SVGIG (reference sequence). The ends were cut back, 3 bases at V and 9 bases at J, with 17 bases in the middle. CDR3 residues: CAWRPGYREKAFF. The CDR3 region has the DNA TGTGCCTGGAGACCCGGTTACAGGGAAAAAGCTTTCTTT.

The chain is built from TRBV29-1 and TRBJ1-4; D uncertain. CDR3 size: 13 residues. Trimming shortened V by 7 bases and J by 0 bases, and 9 bases separated the two germline ends. Germline V gene lookup returns CDR1 SQVTM and CDR2 ANQGSEA. The CDR3 protein is CSANSATNEKLFF. The CDR3, as DNA: TGCAGCGCAAATTCAGCAACTAATGAAAAACTGTTTTTT.

The chain joins TRBV6-2 or TRBV6-3 to TRBJ1-5; a possible D gene is TRBD1 (6 bases). Trimming pared 11 bases from V and 6 bases from J, leaving 20 bases between. This CDR3 has 14 amino acids. Looked up from germline, CDR1 is MNHEY and CDR2 is SVGEGT. CDR3 nucleotide sequence: TGTGCCGTTGACCAGGGGCACGGAGGTCAGCCCCAGCATTTT. Its translation: CAVDQGHGGQPQHF.

V gene TRBV20-1 combines with J gene TRBJ2-3; unclear D gene. Germline V lookup: CDR1 DFQATT, CDR2 SNEGSKA (reference sequence). This CDR3 contains 11 residues. V lost 3 bases to trimming and J lost 8 bases, with 9 bases between them. The CDR3, as DNA: TGCAGTGCTAGGGCCTCTACTACGCAGTATTTT. This gives the protein CSARASTTQYF.

The chain is built from TRBV4-1 and TRBJ2-5, with 11 bases identical to TRBD2. The germline gives CDR1 MGHRA, CDR2 YSYEKL. With 2 bases clipped from V and 3 bases from J, the junction kept 5 bases outside the gene matches. This CDR3 region has 16 residues. In DNA, the CDR3 is TGCGCCAGCAGCCAATCGGGGGGACTAGCGGAAGAGACCCAGTACTTC. Translation gives CASSQSGGLAEETQYF.

The chain combines TRBV28 with TRBJ2-7; D is tentatively TRBD1 or TRBD2 (6 bases each). Germline V gene lookup returns CDR1 MDHEN and CDR2 SYDVKM. Trimming stripped 11 bases from V and 7 bases from J, with 24 bases between. The CDR3 consists of 14 residues. This CDR3 is CAAGGTHLRLEQYF. CDR3 coding DNA: TGTGCCGCAGGCGGGACACATCTACGTTTGGAGCAGTACTTC. Together with reference TRBV28 and TRBJ2-7, the CDR3 gives the full variable domain: DVKVTQSSRYLVKRTGEKVFLECVQDMDHENMFWYRQDPGLGLRLIYFSYDVKMKEKGDIPEGYSVSREKKERFSLILESASTNQTSMYLCAAGGTHLRLEQYFGPGTRLTVT.

The V and J genes are TRBV7-9 and TRBJ2-1, with 12 bases lining up with TRBD1. J gave up 8 bases and V 3 bases, and 8 bases lay outside the gene matches. CDR1 is SEHNR and CDR2 is FQNEAQ in the germline V gene (reference sequence). The CDR3 spans 16 residues. CDR3 in amino acids: CASSFAGTGGRHEQFF. The CDR3 DNA sequence: TGTGCCAGCAGCTTCGCCGGGACAGGGGGCCGTCATGAGCAGTTCTTC.

The J gene is TRBJ1-2, the V gene TRBV20-1; tentative D call: TRBD1 (5 bases). The V and J ends lost 1 base and 5 bases respectively, with 11 bases between them. Germline V gene sequence: CDR1 DFQATT, CDR2 SNEGSKA (reference sequence). CDR3 length: 13 amino acids. CDR3 coding DNA: TGCAGTGCTAGAGCCCAGACAGATTATGGCTACACCTTC. Translated, it gives CSARAQTDYGYTF.

The chain uses TRBV3-1 and TRBJ2-3; D ambiguous. The CDR3 has 12 amino acids. Trimming removed 3 bases at V and 14 bases at J, with 15 bases between. Germline lookup yields CDR1 LGHDT and CDR2 YNNKEL (reference sequence). The CDR3 sequence is CASSQPQSVVYF. As DNA, the CDR3 is TGTGCCAGCAGCCAGCCCCAGAGTGTGGTGTATTTT.